This TCR beta chain stems from a study of blood T cell repertoires in COVID-19. For the study at large: The origin of the acute and convalescent COVID-19 samples was the United States, Italy and Spain. Sample material is recorded as cDNA or gDNA derived from T cells, B-cell-depleted T cells, or PBMCs.

Methods used by the authors: Amplification of reference gene primers provided the estimated nucleated cell counts. Sequenced by immunoSEQ multiplex PCR; TCRdb stores in-frame clones only, minus some. V, J and clone size are those of that table, while D and trimming were read from the DNA. Of approximately 190,000 clones listed, approximately 90% were seen once; the top ten hold 20% to 25%. The V gene's germline CDR1 is KGHDR and CDR2 SFDVKD. Trimming took 11 bases from V and 1 from J; bases not matched to a gene: 9. The CDR3 sequence is 14 residues long. The J gene is TRBJ2-7, the V gene TRBV24-1; 8 nucleotides align to TRBD1. The sequenced sample consisted of peripheral blood. This receptor was identified in a man between 60 and 75 years old with active or convalescent COVID-19. The CDR3 loop is CARFRDRNSYEQYF. Written as DNA, the CDR3 is TGTGCCAGATTCCGGGACAGGAATTCCTACGAGCAGTACTTC.